The sequence of this T cell receptor beta chain was determined in a study of blood T cell repertoires in COVID-19. Turning to the study itself: Sites across the United States, Italy and Spain contributed samples from acute and convalescent COVID-19. From T cells, B-cell-depleted T cells, or PBMCs came the material, which was cDNA or gDNA.

Per the authors' pipeline: The authors estimated nucleated cell counts from reference gene primer amplification. The repertoire was sequenced with immunoSEQ multiplex PCR; TCRdb's copy has only in-frame clones and lacks some. That table supplies the V and J calls and clone size; D and trimming were determined from the DNA. The sample includes about 200,000 clones, roughly 80% of them seen just once. The CDR3 runs 15 residues. The germline V gene has CDR1 WSHSY and CDR2 SAAADI. J lost 2 bases, V lost 4 bases, and 5 bases had no gene match. The sample was peripheral blood. The sequence was collected from a man aged 60 to 75 with COVID-19, enrolled during active disease. J is TRBJ2-7 and V is TRBV10-2, with TRBD2 matching 10 bases. The CDR3 nucleotides read TGCGCCAGCAGTGGGAGGACTAGCGGTACCTACGAGCAGTACTTC. Translated: CASSGRTSGTYEQYF.